This T cell receptor beta chain came from a study of T cells in Graves' hyperthyroidism and ophthalmopathy. Study-level findings and limits: Blood also carried most thyroid clonotypes expanded above 0.001.

The germline V gene has CDR1 MNHEY and CDR2 SVGAGI. The CDR3 runs to 17 residues. The V gene lost 2 bases and the J gene lost 3 bases, with 18 bases spanning the gap. Many counts were recorded for this clonotype. The antigen is undetermined. Amplified TCR beta CDR3 regions came from RNA transcripts. The TCR CDR3 first-round RT-PCR relied on the HTBI primer set. TCRdb recomputed calls from the multiplex PCR reads with MiXCR, one row per CDR3 protein. This sample has about 580,000 distinct CDR3 sequences, with approximately 15% found just once. The gene calls are TRBV6-5 and TRBJ2-3; D may be TRBD2 (6 bases). Specimen: blood. This clonotype was sampled from a woman aged 30 to 39 with Graves' hyperthyroidism that later progressed to Graves' ophthalmopathy. CDR3 protein: CASSYPGAGRSTDTQYF. In DNA form, the CDR3 reads TGTGCCAGCAGTTACCCTGGGGCAGGGAGGAGTACAGATACGCAGTATTTT.